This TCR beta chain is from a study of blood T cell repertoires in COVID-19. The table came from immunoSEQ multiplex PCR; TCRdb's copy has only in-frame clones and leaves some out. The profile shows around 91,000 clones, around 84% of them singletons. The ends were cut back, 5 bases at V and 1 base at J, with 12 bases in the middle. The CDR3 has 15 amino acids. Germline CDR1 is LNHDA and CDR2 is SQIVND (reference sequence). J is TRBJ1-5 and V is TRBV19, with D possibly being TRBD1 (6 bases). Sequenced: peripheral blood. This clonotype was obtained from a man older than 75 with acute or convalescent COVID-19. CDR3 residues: CASSPDRLSNQPQHF. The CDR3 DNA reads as TGTGCCAGTAGTCCCGACAGGTTAAGCAATCAGCCCCAGCATTTT.